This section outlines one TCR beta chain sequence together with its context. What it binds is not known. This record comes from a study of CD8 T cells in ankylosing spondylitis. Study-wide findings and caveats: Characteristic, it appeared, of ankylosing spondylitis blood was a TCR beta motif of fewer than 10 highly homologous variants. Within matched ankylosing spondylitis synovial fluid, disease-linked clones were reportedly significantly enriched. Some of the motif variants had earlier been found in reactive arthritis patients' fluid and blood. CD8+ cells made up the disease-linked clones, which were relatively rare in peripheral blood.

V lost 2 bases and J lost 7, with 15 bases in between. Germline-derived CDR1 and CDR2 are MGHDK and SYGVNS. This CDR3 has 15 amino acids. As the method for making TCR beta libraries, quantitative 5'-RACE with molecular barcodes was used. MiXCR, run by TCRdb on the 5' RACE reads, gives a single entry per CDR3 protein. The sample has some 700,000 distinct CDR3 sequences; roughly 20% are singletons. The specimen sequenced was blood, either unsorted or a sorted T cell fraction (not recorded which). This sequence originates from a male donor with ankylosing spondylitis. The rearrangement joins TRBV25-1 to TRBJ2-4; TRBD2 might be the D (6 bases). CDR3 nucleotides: TGTGCCAGCAGTGAACCCGGGACTCGTGGTAACATTCAGTACTTC. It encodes CASSEPGTRGNIQYF. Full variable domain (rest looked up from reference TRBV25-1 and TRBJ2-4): EADIYQTPRYLVIGTGKKITLECSQTMGHDKMYWYQQDPGMELHLIHYSYGVNSTEKGDLSSESTVSRIRTEHFPLTLESARPSHTSQYLCASSEPGTRGNIQYFGAGTRLSVL.